One and the same sample provided the 18 T cell receptor beta chains below, sequenced in a study of response to subunit inactivated influenza vaccine. Using its own MiXCR run on the RT-PCR reads, TCRdb lists one record per CDR3 protein. In the table there are 550,000 to 650,000 distinct CDR3 sequences, roughly 10% of which are singletons. The material sequenced was PBMCs from blood, taken on the day of vaccination. The receptors here all came from a man in his forties or fifties who received an inactivated influenza vaccine.

This clonotype came up many times. The chain employs TRBV12-3 or TRBV12-4 and TRBJ2-5; perhaps TRBD1 as D (6 bases). This CDR3 has 14 residues. The V gene lost 3 bases and the J gene lost 2 bases, with 10 bases spanning the gap. This CDR3 reads CASSLGAEQETQYF. The CDR3 coding sequence is TGTGCCAGCAGTTTGGGGGCAGAACAAGAGACCCAGTACTTC.

The V gene is TRBV2, the J gene TRBJ2-1, with 10 bases fitting TRBD2. The CDR3 length is 16 residues. CDR1 and CDR2 from the germline V gene are SNHLY and FYNNEI. The V and J ends lost 7 bases and 1 base, in that order; junction bases with no gene match: 7. CDR3 in DNA: TGTGCCAGCAAGGGTCTAGCGGGGGATTCCTACAATGAGCAGTTCTTC. Protein: CASKGLAGDSYNEQFF.

This clonotype was found many times. This rearrangement joins TRBV5-1 to TRBJ2-1; 11 bases fit TRBD2. Germline V CDR1 and CDR2: SGHRS, YFSETQ. This CDR3 is 15 amino acids long. J was trimmed by 7 bases and V by 0 bases; bases with no gene match: 3. This CDR3 is CASSLELAGANEQFF. The CDR3 DNA reads TGCGCCAGCAGCTTGGAACTAGCGGGGGCGAATGAGCAGTTCTTC.

This rearrangement joins TRBV2 to TRBJ1-2; 8 bases line up with TRBD1. The CDR3 length is 15 residues. V lost 8 bases, J lost 6 bases, and 14 bases stayed unmatched. Germline CDR1 SNHLY, CDR2 FYNNEI. This chain's CDR3 is CASRRGRMSGDGYTF. The CDR3 DNA reads as TGTGCCAGCCGCAGGGGGCGGATGTCGGGAGATGGCTACACCTTC.

This chain connects TRBV5-6 to TRBJ2-5, with D perhaps TRBD2 (6 bases). This CDR3 has 16 residues. Germline CDR1 and CDR2: SGHDT and YYEEEE. Trimming took off 4 bases at V and 2 bases at J, with 18 bases between the two ends. The CDR3, as DNA: TGTGCCAGCAGCCCCGGGGTAGCGGAGTTTCAAGAGACCCAGTACTTC. Protein: CASSPGVAEFQETQYF.

This clonotype was counted between two and nine times. The CDR3 region is CASSHGLNLLGSQFF. The CDR3 DNA reads TGTGCCAGCAGTCATGGACTGAACCTACTTGGGAGTCAGTTCTTC. The chain employs TRBV6-2 or TRBV6-3 and TRBJ2-1; D may be TRBD2 (5 bases). Trimming pared 5 bases from V and 13 bases from J, leaving 24 bases between. The germline V gene encodes CDR1 MNHEY and CDR2 SVGEGT. The CDR3 covers 15 residues.

Worth noting for this clonotype: Germline is not matched at one junction end, which may reflect a read error. This chain links TRBV12-3 or TRBV12-4 with TRBJ2-1; TRBD1 agrees at 12 bases. The CDR3 is made up of 15 amino acids. CDR3 residues: CASTLRDRGRNEQFF. The CDR3 region has the DNA TGTGCCAGCACTTTACGGGACAGGGGGCGGAATGAGCAGTTCTTC.

This clonotype showed up just a few times. V gene TRBV20-1 combines with J gene TRBJ1-2; no firm D call. The V gene lost 5 bases and the J gene lost 4 bases, with 17 bases spanning the gap. From germline, CDR1 is DFQATT and CDR2 SNEGSKA (reference sequence). This CDR3 has 14 amino acids. DNA of the CDR3: TGCAGTGCTGCGTACAGCATACAAATCTATGGCTACACCTTC. Translating it yields CSAAYSIQIYGYTF.

The CDR3 is CASSFPREHRSLNEKLFF. The CDR3 DNA follows: TGTGCCAGCAGCTTTCCCCGGGAGCACCGGTCCCTTAATGAAAAACTGTTTTTT. The rearrangement uses TRBV11-1 and TRBJ1-4, with D uncertain. The CDR3 covers 18 residues. Germline loops: CDR1 SGHAT, CDR2 FQDESV (reference sequence). V shed 3 bases and J shed 4 bases, with 21 bases lying between them.

This chain joins TRBV7-2 and TRBJ2-1, with D possibly matching TRBD2 (6 bases). Trimming removed 5 bases at V and 7 bases at J, with 12 bases between. This CDR3 spans 13 amino acids. Germline V lookup: CDR1 SGHTA, CDR2 FQGNSA. CDR3 sequence reads: CASSPGTPNEQFF. The CDR3, as DNA: TGTGCCAGCAGCCCCGGGACTCCTAATGAGCAGTTCTTC.

This clonotype was seen a few times. The rearrangement links TRBV25-1 to TRBJ1-6; 9 nucleotides line up with TRBD1. Germline V CDR1 and CDR2: MGHDK, SYGVNS. The J segment lost 13 bases and the V segment lost 4 bases, leaving 8 bases of the junction unmatched. This CDR3 is 14 amino acids long. DNA of the CDR3: TGTGCCAGCAGTGCCCGGGACAGGGCCGCGCCCCTCCACTTT. This gives the protein CASSARDRAAPLHF.

This clonotype was counted many times. The rearrangement joins TRBV12-3 or TRBV12-4 to TRBJ1-1; D possibly corresponds to TRBD1 (5 bases). This CDR3 has 14 amino acids. V was pared by 2 bases and J by 1 base, with 8 bases between. The CDR3 spells CASSLHDRNTEAFF. The DNA for the CDR3 is TGTGCCAGCAGTTTACATGACAGGAACACTGAAGCTTTCTTT.

This clonotype was seen many times. The chain links TRBV5-1 to TRBJ2-5; D tentatively reads TRBD1 or TRBD2 (5 bases each). The CDR3 is made up of 16 amino acids. Trimming stripped 1 base from V and 4 bases from J, with 17 bases between. Germline CDR1 and CDR2: SGHRS and YFSETQ. CDR3 region: CASSLNVEGGTETQYF. The CDR3 nucleotides are TGCGCCAGCAGCTTGAACGTTGAGGGTGGGACAGAGACCCAGTACTTC. The full variable domain, in which reference TRBV5-1 and TRBJ2-5 provide the parts outside the CDR3, is KAGVTQTPRYLIKTRGQQVTLSCSPISGHRSVSWYQQTPGQGLQFLFEYFSETQRNKGNFPGRFSGRQFSNSRSEMNVSTLELGDSALYLCASSLNVEGGTETQYFGPGTRLLVL.

The gene calls are TRBV2 and TRBJ1-1, with D unresolved. Germline CDR1 reads SNHLY; CDR2 reads FYNNEI. V shed 3 bases and J shed 0 bases, with 2 bases lying between them. The CDR3 contains 12 residues. The CDR3 reads CASSDLNTEAFF. The CDR3 DNA sequence: TGTGCCAGCAGTGACCTGAACACTGAAGCTTTCTTT.

This chain connects TRBV18 to TRBJ2-2; D is uncertain. The CDR3 contains 16 residues. Germline lookup yields CDR1 KGHSH and CDR2 LQKENI. Trimming stripped 3 bases from V and 0 bases from J, with 11 bases between. Written as DNA, the CDR3 is TGTGCCAGCTCACCTTTGGTTCAGGCGAACACCGGGGAGCTGTTTTTT. This gives the protein CASSPLVQANTGELFF.

This clonotype has a count of ten or more. This sequence joins TRBV12-3 or TRBV12-4 and TRBJ2-3; 7 nucleotides match TRBD2. With 5 bases clipped from V and 4 bases from J, the junction kept 18 bases outside the gene matches. CDR3 size: 18 residues. The CDR3 nucleotides are TGTGCCAGCAGTCTCAAAACCGGGACTACGAAATCCCCAGATACGCAGTATTTT. It encodes CASSLKTGTTKSPDTQYF.

This clonotype appeared a few times. The chain employs TRBV9 and TRBJ2-3; 11 positions match TRBD2. V dropped 4 bases and J dropped 1; count of bases not matched to a gene: 8. The germline gives CDR1 SGDLS, CDR2 YYNGEE. This CDR3 comprises 17 residues. This CDR3 reads CASSLFGLAGRTDTQYF. CDR3 DNA: TGTGCCAGCAGCCTCTTCGGACTAGCGGGCCGCACAGATACGCAGTATTTT.

This clonotype has only a few counts. This rearrangement joins TRBV5-1 to TRBJ1-3; 7 positions match TRBD1. The CDR3 sequence is 14 residues long. The germline gives CDR1 SGHRS, CDR2 YFSETQ. Germline trimming cut 2 bases from V and 4 bases from J; bases unmatched to any gene: 3. Here the CDR3 DNA reads TGCGCCAGCAGCTTTGGGACAGTCGGAAACACCATATATTTT. Translation: CASSFGTVGNTIYF.